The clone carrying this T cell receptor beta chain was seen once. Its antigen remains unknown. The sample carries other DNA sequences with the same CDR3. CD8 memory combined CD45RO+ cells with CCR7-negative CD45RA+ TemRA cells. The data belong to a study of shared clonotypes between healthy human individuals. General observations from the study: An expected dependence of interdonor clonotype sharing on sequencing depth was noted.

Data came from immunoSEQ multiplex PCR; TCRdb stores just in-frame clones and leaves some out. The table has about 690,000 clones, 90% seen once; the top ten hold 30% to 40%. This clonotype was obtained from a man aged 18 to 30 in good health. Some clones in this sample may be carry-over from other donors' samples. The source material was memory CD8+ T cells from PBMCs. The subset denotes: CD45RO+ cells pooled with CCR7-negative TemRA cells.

For the CDR3, the DNA is TGTGCCAGCAGCCTAGCGGGAGAGCTGTTTTTT. This codes for CASSLAGELFF. The rearrangement joins TRBV11-2 to TRBJ2-2; the match to TRBD2 covers 9 bases. From germline, CDR1 is SGHAT and CDR2 FQNNGV. V was pared by 5 bases and J by 11 bases, with 0 bases of the junction left unmatched. The CDR3 sequence is 11 residues long.